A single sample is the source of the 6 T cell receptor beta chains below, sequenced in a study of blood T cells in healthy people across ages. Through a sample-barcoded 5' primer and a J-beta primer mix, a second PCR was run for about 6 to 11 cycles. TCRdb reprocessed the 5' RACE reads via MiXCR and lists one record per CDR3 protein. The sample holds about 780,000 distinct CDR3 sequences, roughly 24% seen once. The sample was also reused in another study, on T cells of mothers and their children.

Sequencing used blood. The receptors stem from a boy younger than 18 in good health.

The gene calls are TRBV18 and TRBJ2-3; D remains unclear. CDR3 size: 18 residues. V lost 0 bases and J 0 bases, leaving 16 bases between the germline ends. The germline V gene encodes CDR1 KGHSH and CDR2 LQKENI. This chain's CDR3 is CASSPPAGRSSSTDTQYF. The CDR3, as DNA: TGTGCCAGCTCACCACCGGCCGGACGGTCTTCTAGCACAGATACGCAGTATTTT.

The CDR3 protein is CASSLAVAGGMNTEAFF. In DNA, the CDR3 is TGTGCCAGCAGTTTAGCGGTGGCAGGGGGGATGAACACTGAAGCTTTCTTT. The gene calls are TRBV12-3 or TRBV12-4 and TRBJ1-1; TRBD1 matches 7 bases. V shed 0 bases, J shed 0 bases, and the junction held 7 bases outside the gene matches. The CDR3 sequence is 17 residues long.

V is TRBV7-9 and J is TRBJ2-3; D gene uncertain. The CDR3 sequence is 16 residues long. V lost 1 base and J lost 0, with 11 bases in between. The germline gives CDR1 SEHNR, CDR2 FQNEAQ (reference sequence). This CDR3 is CASSLGGSTSTDTQYF. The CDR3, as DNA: TGTGCCAGCAGCTTAGGAGGATCTACTAGCACAGATACGCAGTATTTT.

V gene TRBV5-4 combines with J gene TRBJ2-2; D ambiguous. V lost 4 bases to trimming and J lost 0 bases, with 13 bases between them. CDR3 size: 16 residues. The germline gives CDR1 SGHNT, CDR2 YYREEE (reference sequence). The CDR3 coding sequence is TGTGCCAGCAGCGGACGGAAGGGTCCGAACACCGGGGAGCTGTTTTTT. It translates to CASSGRKGPNTGELFF. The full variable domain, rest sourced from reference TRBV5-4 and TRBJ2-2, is ETGVTQSPTHLIKTRGQQVTLRCSSQSGHNTVSWYQQALGQGPQFIFQYYREEENGRGNFPPRFSGLQFPNYSSELNVNALELDDSALYLCASSGRKGPNTGELFFGEGSRLTVL.

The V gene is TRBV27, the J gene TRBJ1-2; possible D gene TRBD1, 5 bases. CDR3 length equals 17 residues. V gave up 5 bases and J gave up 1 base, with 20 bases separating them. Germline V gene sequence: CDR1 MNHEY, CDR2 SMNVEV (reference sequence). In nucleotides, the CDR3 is TGTGCCAGCAGTCCGCAATTCGGGCAGGGCCTTAACTATGGCTACACCTTC. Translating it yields CASSPQFGQGLNYGYTF.

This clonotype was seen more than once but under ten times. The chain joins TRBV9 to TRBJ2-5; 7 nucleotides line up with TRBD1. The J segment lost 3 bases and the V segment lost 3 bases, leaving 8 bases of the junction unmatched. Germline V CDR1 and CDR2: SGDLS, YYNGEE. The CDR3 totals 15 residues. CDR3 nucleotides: TGTGCCAGCAGCGGGGGACAGCACCATAAAGAGACCCAGTACTTC. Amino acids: CASSGGQHHKETQYF.